The 20 T cell receptor beta chains below all came from one sample that was sequenced in a study of blood T cells in healthy people across ages. The authors ran a second PCR of about 6 to 11 cycles using a sample-barcoded 5' primer and a J-beta primer mix. TCRdb fed the 5' RACE reads into MiXCR, producing one record per CDR3 protein. Among approximately 900,000 distinct CDR3 sequences, 25% to 30% were seen once, and the ten largest hold around 9.6%. These data were also reused for a study on T cells of mothers and their children.

Sample: blood. All receptors come from a middle-aged woman in good health.

The J gene is TRBJ2-1, the V gene TRBV7-3, with 12 positions matching TRBD2. The CDR3 loop spans 17 amino acids. With V trimmed by 5 bases and J by 6 bases, 11 bases remained unmatched. Germline V lookup: CDR1 SGHTA, CDR2 FQGTGA. CDR3 coding DNA: TGTGCCAGCAGCCCCCGTCAACTAGCGGGGGGACTCAATGAGCAGTTCTTC. Protein: CASSPRQLAGGLNEQFF.

J is TRBJ2-1 and V is TRBV6-1; 16 bases are a match to TRBD2. The V segment lost 7 bases and the J segment 0 bases; nucleotides outside the gene matches: 6. The CDR3 runs 18 residues. The V gene's germline CDR1 is MNHNS and CDR2 SASEGT. The CDR3 DNA is TGTGCCAGCAACCGAGGGACTAGCGGGGGGGTCTCCTACAATGAGCAGTTCTTC. Its translation: CASNRGTSGGVSYNEQFF.

This clonotype has a count of ten or more. The rearrangement joins TRBV15 to TRBJ1-6; D ambiguous. The CDR3 is made up of 13 amino acids. The germline V gene has CDR1 LNHNV and CDR2 YYDKDF (reference sequence). The V end lost 0 bases, the J end lost 6 bases, and 3 bases lay between the germline ends. CDR3 nucleotide sequence: TGTGCCACCAGCAGAGACGTTAATTCACCCCTCCACTTT. Translating gives CATSRDVNSPLHF.

A few counts support this clonotype. This chain uses TRBV3-1 with TRBJ1-6; TRBD1 matches at 7 bases. V gave up 7 bases and J gave up 8 bases; unmatched junction bases: 11. Germline CDR1 and CDR2: LGHDT and YNNKEL (reference sequence). This CDR3 comprises 15 residues. The CDR3 protein is CASKEGAAIDSPLHF. Written as DNA, the CDR3 is TGTGCCAGCAAGGAGGGGGCGGCCATTGATTCACCCCTCCACTTT. Drawing the rest from reference TRBV3-1 and TRBJ1-6, the complete variable domain is DTAVSQTPKYLVTQMGNDKSIKCEQNLGHDTMYWYKQDSKKFLKIMFSYNNKELIINETVPNRFSPKSPDKAHLNLHINSLELGDSAVYFCASKEGAAIDSPLHFGNGTRLTVT.

The sample holds a few counts of this clonotype. The chain uses TRBV18 and TRBJ2-7; D remains unclear. The germline CDR1 and CDR2 sequences are KGHSH and LQKENI. Trimming removed 9 bases at V and 3 bases at J, with 18 bases between. The CDR3 is 14 residues long. The CDR3 DNA reads TGTGCCAGTTCCCCCCCGGCCTTAATCTACGAGCAGTACTTC. Translation gives CASSPPALIYEQYF.

This clonotype was picked up one time. V is TRBV7-2 and J is TRBJ2-4; tentatively, D is TRBD1 or TRBD2 (5 bases each). Gene TRBJ2-7 matches the end of the DNA better, so the J call may be wrong. Germline CDR1 is SGHTA and CDR2 is FQGNSA. The CDR3 has 15 amino acids. The CDR3 region is CASSLVRGVAYEQYF. As DNA, the CDR3 is TGTGCCAGCAGCTTAGTAAGGGGAGTAGCCTACGAGCAGTACTTC.

This clonotype was found many times. V is TRBV28 and J is TRBJ1-2, with D perhaps TRBD1 (5 bases). The V gene lost 5 bases and the J gene lost 4 bases, with 14 bases spanning the gap. The germline V gene has CDR1 MDHEN and CDR2 SYDVKM. The CDR3 is made up of 14 amino acids. CDR3: CASSPGTEFYGYTF. Here the CDR3 DNA reads TGTGCCAGCAGTCCGGGGACGGAGTTCTATGGCTACACCTTC.

The V and J genes are TRBV6-2 or TRBV6-3 and TRBJ2-3, with D unclear. The CDR3 loop spans 14 amino acids. Looked up from germline, CDR1 is MNHEY and CDR2 is SVGEGT. V shed 11 bases and J shed 4 bases, with 19 bases lying between them. This chain's CDR3 is CAGTPELLSDTQYF. The CDR3 DNA is TGTGCCGGCACTCCGGAGCTACTTTCAGATACGCAGTATTTT.

This clonotype was picked up a small number of times. The rearrangement joins TRBV4-1 to TRBJ2-4; TRBD2 matches at 10 bases. The germline gives CDR1 MGHRA, CDR2 YSYEKL. The V gene end was trimmed by 1 base and the J gene end by 0 bases; junction bases not matched to a gene: 6. CDR3 length: 18 amino acids. CDR3 sequence reads: CASSQGRAGGLAKNIQYF. CDR3 coding DNA: TGCGCCAGCAGCCAAGGGAGAGCGGGGGGGCTAGCCAAAAACATTCAGTACTTC.

The chain combines TRBV7-2 with TRBJ1-2; 7 positions match TRBD1. The CDR3 runs 14 residues. V was clipped by 5 bases and J by 7 bases; unmatched bases: 10. From germline, CDR1 is SGHTA and CDR2 FQGNSA. CDR3 region: CASSVESQGVGYTF. In DNA form, the CDR3 reads TGTGCCAGCAGCGTAGAAAGCCAGGGGGTTGGCTACACCTTC.

This clonotype was detected many times. The chain employs TRBV5-1 and TRBJ1-2; no reliable D call. The CDR3 runs to 12 residues. The germline CDR1 and CDR2 sequences are SGHRS and YFSETQ. V lost 7 bases and J 0 bases, leaving 7 bases between the germline ends. CDR3 sequence (DNA): TGCGCCAGCGGTGCCCCTAACTATGGCTACACCTTC. Amino acids: CASGAPNYGYTF. The whole variable domain, filled in from reference TRBV5-1 and TRBJ1-2, reads KAGVTQTPRYLIKTRGQQVTLSCSPISGHRSVSWYQQTPGQGLQFLFEYFSETQRNKGNFPGRFSGRQFSNSRSEMNVSTLELGDSALYLCASGAPNYGYTFGSGTRLTVV.

This clonotype was seen a few times. The chain employs TRBV5-1 and TRBJ2-7, with 9 bases fitting TRBD1. The CDR3 has 15 residues. Germline-derived CDR1 and CDR2 are SGHRS and YFSETQ. The junction had 8 bases not matched to a gene; V was cut back by 3 bases and J by 4 bases. CDR3 protein: CASSSSGTGKYEQYF. The CDR3 DNA reads as TGCGCCAGCAGCTCTTCCGGGACAGGGAAGTACGAGCAGTACTTC.

The V and J genes are TRBV2 and TRBJ1-6; 9 nucleotides agree with TRBD1. Germline lookup yields CDR1 SNHLY and CDR2 FYNNEI. The CDR3 extends over 16 amino acids. Trimming at V came to 5 bases and at J to 9 bases, leaving 11 bases not matched to a gene. The CDR3 here is CASSRTGTGSSSPLHF. The CDR3 DNA follows: TGTGCCAGCAGTCGAACCGGGACAGGGAGTAGTTCACCCCTCCACTTT.

About this clonotype: Mismatch with germline at one junction end may stem from a read error. The V and J genes are TRBV28 and TRBJ2-5; 8 nucleotides align to TRBD1. The CDR3 is made up of 13 amino acids. Germline V gene lookup returns CDR1 MDHEN and CDR2 SYDVKM. CDR3 coding DNA: TGTGCCGGCAGTTACAGGGGGCAAGAGACCCAGTACTTC. Its protein product is CAGSYRGQETQYF.

This clonotype was picked up a small number of times. The chain employs TRBV9 and TRBJ2-7; TRBD2 aligns across 10 bases. Germline V CDR1 and CDR2: SGDLS, YYNGEE. CDR3 length equals 18 residues. The V segment lost 1 base and the J segment 5 bases; nucleotides outside the gene matches: 15. CDR3 DNA sequence: TGTGCCAGCAGCGTACGATTAGCGGGGGGCCAAGGTTCCGACGAGCAGTACTTC. This translates into CASSVRLAGGQGSDEQYF.

This chain links TRBV20-1 with TRBJ1-2; 9 nucleotides line up with TRBD1. CDR1 is DFQATT, CDR2 SNEGSKA, per germline (reference sequence). V lost 1 base, J lost 5 bases, and 11 bases stayed unmatched. This CDR3 is built from 16 residues. In nucleotides, the CDR3 is TGCAGTGCTAGAGGAGAACAGGGGGCTGCCCATTATGGCTACACCTTC. Residues: CSARGEQGAAHYGYTF.

This clonotype was observed a few times. The chain combines TRBV25-1 with TRBJ2-1; D is possibly TRBD1 or TRBD2 (5 bases each). From germline, CDR1 is MGHDK and CDR2 SYGVNS. Between the trimmed V and J ends, which lost 11 bases and 10 bases, there was a span of 24 bases. This CDR3 region has 14 residues. CDR3 nucleotide sequence: TGTGCCTCCAGTGATTATACCCCCTGGGGGGAGCAGTTCTTC. This gives the protein CASSDYTPWGEQFF.

The chain joins TRBV5-1 to TRBJ2-1; D not certain. Trimming removed 0 bases from V and 10 bases from J, with 11 bases in between. The CDR3 has 13 residues. Germline V gene data show CDR1 as SGHRS and CDR2 as YFSETQ. The CDR3 DNA sequence: TGCGCCAGCAGCTTGGGTGGGCCCGAGGAGCAGTTCTTC. As protein: CASSLGGPEEQFF.

Details on this clonotype: Given a much more abundant clone one base away, this may be a read error. The rearrangement uses TRBV14 and TRBJ2-7; 8 bases are shared with TRBD2. V lost 0 bases to trimming and J lost 3 bases; unmatched junction nucleotides: 7. The germline gives CDR1 SGHDN, CDR2 FVKESK. The CDR3 consists of 16 residues. CDR3 protein: CASSQERGVRLYEQYF. For the CDR3, the DNA is TGTGCCAGCAGCCAAGAGCGGGGGGTGAGACTCTACGAGCAGTACTTC. Complete variable domain (other parts from reference TRBV14 and TRBJ2-7): EAGVTQFPSHSVIEKGQTVTLRCDPISGHDNLYWYRRVMGKEIKFLLHFVKESKQDESGMPNNRFLAERTGGTYSTLKVQPAELEDSGVYFCASSQERGVRLYEQYFGPGTRLTVT.

This clonotype was counted between two and nine times. The chain recombines TRBV7-8 with TRBJ1-4; D remains ambiguous. V lost 4 bases, J lost 4 bases, and 13 bases lay in between. This CDR3 has 15 residues. From germline, CDR1 is SGHVS and CDR2 FQNEAQ. CDR3 in amino acids: CASSSRIGRNEKLFF. For the CDR3, the DNA is TGTGCCAGCAGCTCACGCATCGGGCGTAATGAAAAACTGTTTTTT.